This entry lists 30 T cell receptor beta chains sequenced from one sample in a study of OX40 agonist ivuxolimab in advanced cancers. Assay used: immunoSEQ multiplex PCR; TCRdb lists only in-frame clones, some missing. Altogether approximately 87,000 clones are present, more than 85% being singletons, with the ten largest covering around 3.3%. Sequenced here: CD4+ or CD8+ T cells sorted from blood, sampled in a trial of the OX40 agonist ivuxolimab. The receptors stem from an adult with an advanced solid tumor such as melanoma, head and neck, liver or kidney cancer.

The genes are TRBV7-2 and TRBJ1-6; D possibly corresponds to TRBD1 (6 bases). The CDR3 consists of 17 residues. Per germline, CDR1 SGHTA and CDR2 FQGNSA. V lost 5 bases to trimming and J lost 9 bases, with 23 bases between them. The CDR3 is CASSPHLSGGAASPLHF. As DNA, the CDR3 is TGTGCCAGCAGCCCCCACCTCAGCGGGGGCGCCGCTTCACCCCTCCACTTT.

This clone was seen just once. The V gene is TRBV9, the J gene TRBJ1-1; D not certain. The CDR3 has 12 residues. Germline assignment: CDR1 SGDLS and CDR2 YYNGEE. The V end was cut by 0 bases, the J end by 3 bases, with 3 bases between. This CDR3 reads CASSVVDTEAFF. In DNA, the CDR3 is TGTGCCAGCAGCGTAGTGGACACTGAAGCTTTCTTT.

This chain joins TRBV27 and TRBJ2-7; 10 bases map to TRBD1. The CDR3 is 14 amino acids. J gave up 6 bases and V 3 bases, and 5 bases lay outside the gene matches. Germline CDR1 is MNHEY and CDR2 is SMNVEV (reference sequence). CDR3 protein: CASSFAGTGVEQYF. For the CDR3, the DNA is TGTGCCAGCAGTTTTGCCGGGACAGGGGTCGAGCAGTACTTC.

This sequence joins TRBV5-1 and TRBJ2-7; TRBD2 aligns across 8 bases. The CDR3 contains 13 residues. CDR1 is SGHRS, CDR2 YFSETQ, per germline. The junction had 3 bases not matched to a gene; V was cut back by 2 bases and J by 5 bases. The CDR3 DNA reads TGCGCCAGCAGCTTTGGACTAGCCGACGAGCAGTACTTC. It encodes CASSFGLADEQYF.

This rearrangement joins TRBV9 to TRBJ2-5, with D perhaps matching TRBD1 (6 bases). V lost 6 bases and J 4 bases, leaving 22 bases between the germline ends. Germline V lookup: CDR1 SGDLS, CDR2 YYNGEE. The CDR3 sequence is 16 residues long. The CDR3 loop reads CASTEKGGFGRETQYF. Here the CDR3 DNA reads TGTGCCAGCACCGAAAAAGGGGGATTTGGTCGAGAGACCCAGTACTTC. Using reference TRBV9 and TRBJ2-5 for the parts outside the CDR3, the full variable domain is DSGVTQTPKHLITATGQRVTLRCSPRSGDLSVYWYQQSLDQGLQFLIQYYNGEERAKGNILERFSAQQFPDLHSELNLSSLELGDSALYFCASTEKGGFGRETQYFGPGTRLLVL.

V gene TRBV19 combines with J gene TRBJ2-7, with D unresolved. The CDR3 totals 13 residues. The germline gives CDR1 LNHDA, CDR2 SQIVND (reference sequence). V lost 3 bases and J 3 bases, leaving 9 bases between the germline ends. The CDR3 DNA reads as TGTGCCAGTAGTATCGGTACCTTCTACGAGCAGTACTTC. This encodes CASSIGTFYEQYF.

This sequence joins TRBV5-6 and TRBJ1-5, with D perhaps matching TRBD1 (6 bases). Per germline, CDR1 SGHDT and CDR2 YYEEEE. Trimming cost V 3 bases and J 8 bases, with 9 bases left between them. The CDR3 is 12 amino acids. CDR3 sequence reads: CASSSGGEPQHF. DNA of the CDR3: TGTGCCAGCAGCTCGGGGGGCGAGCCCCAGCATTTT. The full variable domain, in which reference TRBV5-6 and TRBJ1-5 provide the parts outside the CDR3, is DAGVTQSPTHLIKTRGQQVTLRCSPKSGHDTVSWYQQALGQGPQFIFQYYEEEERQRGNFPDRFSGHQFPNYSSELNVNALLLGDSALYLCASSSGGEPQHFGDGTRLSIL.

This chain's CDR3 is CASSLFGENQPQHF. CDR3 coding DNA: TGTGCCAGCAGCTTATTCGGGGAGAATCAGCCCCAGCATTTT. The V gene is TRBV5-8, the J gene TRBJ1-5; D unclear. Trimming took 2 bases from V and 4 from J, leaving 10 bases between them. In germline, CDR1 is SGHTS, CDR2 YDEGEE. The CDR3 totals 14 residues.

The CDR3: CASSVGNYGYTF. For the CDR3, the DNA is TGTGCCAGCAGTGTAGGAAACTATGGCTACACCTTC. This chain uses TRBV25-1 with TRBJ1-2, with D unclear. V was shortened by 4 bases and J by 2 bases, with 5 bases between the two germline ends. CDR3 length: 12 residues. Per the germline V gene, CDR1 is MGHDK and CDR2 is SYGVNS.

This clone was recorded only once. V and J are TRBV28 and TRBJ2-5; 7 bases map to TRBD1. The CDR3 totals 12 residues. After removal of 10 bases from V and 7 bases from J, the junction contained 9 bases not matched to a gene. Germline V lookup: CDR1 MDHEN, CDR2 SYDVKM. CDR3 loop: CATLTGTGTQYF. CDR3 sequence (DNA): TGTGCCACCCTGACAGGGACGGGGACCCAGTACTTC.

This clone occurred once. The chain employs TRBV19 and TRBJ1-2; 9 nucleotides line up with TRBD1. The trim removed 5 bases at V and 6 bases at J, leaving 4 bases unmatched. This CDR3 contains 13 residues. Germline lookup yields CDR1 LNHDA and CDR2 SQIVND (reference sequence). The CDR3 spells CASSGTGFHGYTF. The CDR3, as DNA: TGTGCCAGTAGTGGGACAGGGTTCCATGGCTACACCTTC.

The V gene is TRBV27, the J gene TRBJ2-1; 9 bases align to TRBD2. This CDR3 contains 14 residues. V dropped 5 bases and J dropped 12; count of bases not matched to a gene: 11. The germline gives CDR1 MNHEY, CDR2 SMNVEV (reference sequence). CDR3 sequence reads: CASSERGGRAGQFF. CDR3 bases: TGTGCCAGCAGTGAGAGAGGCGGGAGGGCCGGGCAGTTCTTC.

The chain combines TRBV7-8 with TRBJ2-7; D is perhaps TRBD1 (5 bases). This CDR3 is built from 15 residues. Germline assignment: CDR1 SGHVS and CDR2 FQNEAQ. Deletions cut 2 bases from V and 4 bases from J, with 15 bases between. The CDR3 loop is CASSLQGRGWYEQYF. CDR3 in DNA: TGTGCCAGCAGCTTACAGGGAAGGGGATGGTACGAGCAGTACTTC.

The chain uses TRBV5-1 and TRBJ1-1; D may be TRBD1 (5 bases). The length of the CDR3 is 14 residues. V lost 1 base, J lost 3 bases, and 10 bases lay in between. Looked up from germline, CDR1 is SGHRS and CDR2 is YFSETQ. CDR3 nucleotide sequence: TGCGCCAGCAGCTTGCTGGGGGGGGACACTGAAGCTTTCTTT. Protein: CASSLLGGDTEAFF. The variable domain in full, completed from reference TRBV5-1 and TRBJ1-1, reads KAGVTQTPRYLIKTRGQQVTLSCSPISGHRSVSWYQQTPGQGLQFLFEYFSETQRNKGNFPGRFSGRQFSNSRSEMNVSTLELGDSALYLCASSLLGGDTEAFFGQGTRLTVV.

In nucleotides, the CDR3 is TGTGCCAGCAGTGACCCTGGGCCTATCACCGGGGAGCTGTTTTTT. Its translation: CASSDPGPITGELFF. The chain couples TRBV25-1 to TRBJ2-2; no reliable D call. V was trimmed by 3 bases and J by 4 bases, leaving 12 bases between them. Germline V gene lookup returns CDR1 MGHDK and CDR2 SYGVNS. The CDR3 has 15 residues.

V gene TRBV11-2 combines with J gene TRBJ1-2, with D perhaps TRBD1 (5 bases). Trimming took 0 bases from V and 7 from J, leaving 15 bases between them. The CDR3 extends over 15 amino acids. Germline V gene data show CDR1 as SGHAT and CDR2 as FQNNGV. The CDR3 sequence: CASSLEGRDFSGYTF. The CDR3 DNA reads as TGTGCCAGCAGCTTAGAAGGCAGGGACTTCTCTGGCTACACCTTC.

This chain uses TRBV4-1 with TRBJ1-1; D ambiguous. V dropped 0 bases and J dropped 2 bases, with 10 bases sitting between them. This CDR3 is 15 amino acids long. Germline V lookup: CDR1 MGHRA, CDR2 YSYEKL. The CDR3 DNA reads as TGCGCCAGCAGCCAAGATCCGACGACTAACACTGAAGCTTTCTTT. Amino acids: CASSQDPTTNTEAFF.

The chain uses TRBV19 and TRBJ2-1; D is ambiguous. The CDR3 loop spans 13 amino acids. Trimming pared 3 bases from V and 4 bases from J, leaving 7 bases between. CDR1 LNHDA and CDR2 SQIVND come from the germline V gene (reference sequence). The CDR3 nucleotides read TGTGCCAGTAGTATGTATTCTTACAATGAGCAGTTCTTC. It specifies CASSMYSYNEQFF. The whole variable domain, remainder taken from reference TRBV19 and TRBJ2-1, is DGGITQSPKYLFRKEGQNVTLSCEQNLNHDAMYWYRQDPGQGLRLIYYSQIVNDFQKGDIAEGYSVSREKKESFPLTVTSAQKNPTAFYLCASSMYSYNEQFFGPGTRLTVL.

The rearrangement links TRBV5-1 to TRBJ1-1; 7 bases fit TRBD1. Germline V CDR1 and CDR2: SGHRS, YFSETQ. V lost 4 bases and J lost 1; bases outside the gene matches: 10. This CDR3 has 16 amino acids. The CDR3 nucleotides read TGCGCCAGCAGCCTAACCAGACAGGGTCCGAACACTGAAGCTTTCTTT. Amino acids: CASSLTRQGPNTEAFF.

CDR3 residues: CASSYSGEAFF. The CDR3 nucleotides are TGTGCCAGCAGTTATTCGGGTGAAGCTTTCTTT. The V call is TRBV6-6, the J call TRBJ1-1; no clear D gene. This CDR3 is built from 11 residues. Germline CDR1 and CDR2: MNHNY and SVGAGI (reference sequence). The V gene lost 3 bases and the J gene lost 7 bases, with 6 bases spanning the gap.

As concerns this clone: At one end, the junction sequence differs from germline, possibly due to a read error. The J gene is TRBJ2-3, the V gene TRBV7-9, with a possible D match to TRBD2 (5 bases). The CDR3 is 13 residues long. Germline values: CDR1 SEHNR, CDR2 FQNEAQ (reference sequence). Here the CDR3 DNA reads TGTGCCAGCAGCTCGGGTAACGGGATACAGATAAGTTTT. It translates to CASSSGNGIQISF.

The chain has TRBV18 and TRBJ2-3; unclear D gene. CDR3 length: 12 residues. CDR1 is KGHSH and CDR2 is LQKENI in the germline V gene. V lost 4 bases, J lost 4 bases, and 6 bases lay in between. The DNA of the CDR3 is TGTGCCAGCTCACGCCTGGCAGATACGCAGTATTTT. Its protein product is CASSRLADTQYF.

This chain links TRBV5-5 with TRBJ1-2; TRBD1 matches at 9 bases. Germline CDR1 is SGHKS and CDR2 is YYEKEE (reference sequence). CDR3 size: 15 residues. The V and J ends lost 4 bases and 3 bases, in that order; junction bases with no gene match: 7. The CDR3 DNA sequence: TGTGCCAGCAGCCAGGGACAGGGACTTTACTATGGCTACACCTTC. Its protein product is CASSQGQGLYYGYTF.

The CDR3 sequence: CASSQRQHTEAFF. The CDR3 DNA reads as TGCGCCAGCAGCCAACGTCAACACACTGAAGCTTTCTTT. The V call is TRBV4-3, the J call TRBJ1-1; D call uncertain. The CDR3 extends over 13 amino acids. CDR1 and CDR2 from the germline V gene are LGHNA and YSLEER. V lost 2 bases, J lost 3 bases, and 7 bases lay in between.

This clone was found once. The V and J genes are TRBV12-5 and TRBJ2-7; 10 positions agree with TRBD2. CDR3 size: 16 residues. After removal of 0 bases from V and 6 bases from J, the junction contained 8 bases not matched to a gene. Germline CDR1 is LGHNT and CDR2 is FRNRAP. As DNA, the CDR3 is TGTGCTAGTGGTTTGGTAGCGGGAGGGCCATCTTCCGAGCAGTACTTC. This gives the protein CASGLVAGGPSSEQYF. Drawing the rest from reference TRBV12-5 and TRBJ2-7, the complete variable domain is DARVTQTPRHKVTEMGQEVTMRCQPILGHNTVFWYRQTMMQGLELLAYFRNRAPLDDSGMPKDRFSAEMPDATLATLKIQPSEPRDSAVYFCASGLVAGGPSSEQYFGPGTRLTVT.

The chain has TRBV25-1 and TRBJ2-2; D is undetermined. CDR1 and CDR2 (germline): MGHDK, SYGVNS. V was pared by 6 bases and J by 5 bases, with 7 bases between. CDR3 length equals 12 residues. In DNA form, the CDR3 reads TGTGCCAGCAGGGGGTGGACCGGGGAGCTGTTTTTT. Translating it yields CASRGWTGELFF. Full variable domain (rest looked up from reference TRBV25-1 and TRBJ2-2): EADIYQTPRYLVIGTGKKITLECSQTMGHDKMYWYQQDPGMELHLIHYSYGVNSTEKGDLSSESTVSRIRTEHFPLTLESARPSHTSQYLCASRGWTGELFFGEGSRLTVL.

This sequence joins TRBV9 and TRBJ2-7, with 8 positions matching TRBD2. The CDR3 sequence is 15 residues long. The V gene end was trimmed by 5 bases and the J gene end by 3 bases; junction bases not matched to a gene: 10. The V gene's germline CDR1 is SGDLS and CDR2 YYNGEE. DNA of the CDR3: TGTGCCAGCAGTCCCACGGGACTAGGGAACTACGAGCAGTACTTC. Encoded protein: CASSPTGLGNYEQYF.

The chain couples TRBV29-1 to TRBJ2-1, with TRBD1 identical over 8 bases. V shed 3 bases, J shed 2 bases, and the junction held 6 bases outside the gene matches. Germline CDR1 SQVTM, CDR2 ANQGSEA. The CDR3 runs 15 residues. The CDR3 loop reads CSVERTGSTYNEQFF. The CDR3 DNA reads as TGCAGCGTTGAGAGGACAGGGTCGACCTACAATGAGCAGTTCTTC.

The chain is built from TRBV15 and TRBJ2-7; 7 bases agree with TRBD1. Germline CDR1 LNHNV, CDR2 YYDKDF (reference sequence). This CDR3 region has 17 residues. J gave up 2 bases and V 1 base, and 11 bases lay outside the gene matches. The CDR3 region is CATSRAQPPGQTYEQYF. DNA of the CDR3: TGTGCCACCAGCAGAGCCCAACCGCCGGGACAGACCTACGAGCAGTACTTC.

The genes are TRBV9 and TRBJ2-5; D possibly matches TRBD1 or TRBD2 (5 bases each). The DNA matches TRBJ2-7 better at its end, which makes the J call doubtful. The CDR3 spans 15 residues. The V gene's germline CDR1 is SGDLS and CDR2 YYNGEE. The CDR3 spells CASSPRDGIGYEQYF. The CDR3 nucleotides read TGTGCCAGCAGCCCTCGGGACGGAATAGGATACGAGCAGTACTTC.